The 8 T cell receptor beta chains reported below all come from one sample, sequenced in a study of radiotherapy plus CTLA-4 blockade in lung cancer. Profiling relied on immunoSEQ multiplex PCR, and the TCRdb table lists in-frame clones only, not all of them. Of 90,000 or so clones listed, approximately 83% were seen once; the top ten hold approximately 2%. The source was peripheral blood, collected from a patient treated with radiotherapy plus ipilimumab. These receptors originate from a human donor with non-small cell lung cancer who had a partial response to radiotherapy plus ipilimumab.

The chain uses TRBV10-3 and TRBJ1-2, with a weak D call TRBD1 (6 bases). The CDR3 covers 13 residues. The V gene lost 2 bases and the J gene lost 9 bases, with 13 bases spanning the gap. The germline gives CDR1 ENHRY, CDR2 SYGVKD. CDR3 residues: CAISEAGASSYTF. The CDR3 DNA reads TGTGCCATCAGTGAGGCAGGGGCGAGTAGCTACACCTTC.

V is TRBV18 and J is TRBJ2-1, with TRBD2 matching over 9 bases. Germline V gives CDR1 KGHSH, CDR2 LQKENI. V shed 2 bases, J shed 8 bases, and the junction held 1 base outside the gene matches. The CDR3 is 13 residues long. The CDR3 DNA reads TGTGCCAGCTCACCAGGGACTAGCTATGAGCAGTTCTTC. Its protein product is CASSPGTSYEQFF.

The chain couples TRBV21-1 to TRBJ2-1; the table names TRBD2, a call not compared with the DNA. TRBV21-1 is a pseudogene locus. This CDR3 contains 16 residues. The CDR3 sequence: CASSSLPSGSGDEQFF. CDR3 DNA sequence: TGTGCCAGCAGCTCCCTGCCTAGCGGGAGTGGCGATGAGCAGTTCTTC.

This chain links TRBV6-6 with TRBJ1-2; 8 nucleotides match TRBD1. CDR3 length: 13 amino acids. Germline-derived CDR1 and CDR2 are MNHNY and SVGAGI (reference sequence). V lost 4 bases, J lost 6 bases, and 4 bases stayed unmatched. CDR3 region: CASSSQTGDGYTF. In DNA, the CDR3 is TGTGCCAGCAGTTCCCAGACAGGGGATGGCTACACCTTC.

In DNA form, the CDR3 reads TGTGCCAGCAGTTCCTACAGGGTAGGCTACACCTTC. Translation: CASSSYRVGYTF. This sequence joins TRBV28 and TRBJ1-2; weak D call: TRBD1 (6 bases). Per the germline V gene, CDR1 is MDHEN and CDR2 is SYDVKM. V was shortened by 4 bases and J by 8 bases, with 11 bases between the two germline ends. CDR3 length equals 12 residues.

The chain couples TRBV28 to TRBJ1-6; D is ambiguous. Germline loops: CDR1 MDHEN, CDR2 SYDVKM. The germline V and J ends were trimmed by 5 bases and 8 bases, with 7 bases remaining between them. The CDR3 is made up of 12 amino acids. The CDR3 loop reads CASSTRYSPLHF. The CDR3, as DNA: TGTGCCAGCAGTACCAGATATTCACCCCTCCACTTT.

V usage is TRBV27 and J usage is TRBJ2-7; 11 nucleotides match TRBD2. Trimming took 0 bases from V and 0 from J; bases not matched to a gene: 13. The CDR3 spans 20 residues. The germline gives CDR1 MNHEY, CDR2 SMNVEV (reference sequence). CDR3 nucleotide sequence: TGTGCCAGCAGTTTATCGCTCGAGGCTAGCGGGAGGTCCAACTCCTACGAGCAGTACTTC. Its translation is CASSLSLEASGRSNSYEQYF.

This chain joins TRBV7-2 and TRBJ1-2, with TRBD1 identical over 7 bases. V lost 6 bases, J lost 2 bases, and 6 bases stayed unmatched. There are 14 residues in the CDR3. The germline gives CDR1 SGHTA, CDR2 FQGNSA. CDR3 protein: CASRRTGPNYGYTF. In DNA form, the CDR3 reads TGTGCCAGCAGACGGACAGGACCAAACTATGGCTACACCTTC.